What follows are 7 T cell receptor beta chains derived from one specimen sequenced in a study of T-cell memory formation after mild COVID-19. A single record per CDR3 protein comes from TCRdb applying MiXCR to the 5' RACE reads. The sample contains 390,000 or so distinct CDR3 sequences, about 15% of which appear only once. Material: PBMCs or a T cell subset sorted from them (not recorded which). These receptors were collected from a man aged 18 to 30 who had mild COVID-19 (a few samples of this study predate the infection). Cell type and time point are not known.

V and J are TRBV20-1 and TRBJ1-4; D gene ambiguous. CDR1 DFQATT and CDR2 SNEGSKA come from the germline V gene (reference sequence). The CDR3 spans 13 residues. Trimming stripped 6 bases from V and 7 bases from J, with 15 bases between. CDR3 protein: CSASNPGPEKLFF. In nucleotides, the CDR3 is TGCAGTGCCAGTAACCCTGGGCCTGAAAAACTGTTTTTT.

This clonotype was seen a handful of times. The CDR3 reads CASSLIGNSNQPQHF. As DNA, the CDR3 is TGTGCCAGCAGTTTAATAGGGAATAGCAATCAGCCCCAGCATTTT. V is TRBV12-3 or TRBV12-4 and J is TRBJ1-5; D unresolved. The CDR3 is made up of 15 amino acids. V dropped 2 bases and J dropped 0 bases, with 8 bases sitting between them.

This clonotype was counted a few times. V and J are TRBV20-1 and TRBJ2-2; D not certain. The V gene's germline CDR1 is DFQATT and CDR2 SNEGSKA (reference sequence). The CDR3 length is 13 residues. V was clipped by 6 bases and J by 5 bases, with 13 bases between them. The chain's CDR3 is CSASEVTTGELFF. CDR3 nucleotides: TGCAGTGCGTCGGAAGTAACAACCGGGGAGCTGTTTTTT.

The V and J genes are TRBV10-2 and TRBJ2-2; D gene ambiguous. Trimming left V 7 bases short and J 5 bases short, with 5 bases between. Germline assignment: CDR1 WSHSY and CDR2 SAAADI. The CDR3 is 11 amino acids. CDR3 sequence reads: CASMGTGELFF. CDR3 in DNA: TGCGCCAGCATGGGGACCGGGGAGCTGTTTTTT.

This CDR3 reads CASSQANMNTEAFF. DNA for the CDR3: TGCGCCAGCAGCCAGGCTAACATGAACACTGAAGCTTTCTTT. The chain employs TRBV4-1 and TRBJ1-1; D is undetermined. V was cut by 3 bases and J by 0 bases, with 8 bases left in between. Germline V gene sequence: CDR1 MGHRA, CDR2 YSYEKL. The CDR3 consists of 14 residues.

This clonotype was picked up one time. The chain is built from TRBV10-1 and TRBJ2-2, with a tentative D call TRBD1 (5 bases). CDR1 WNHNN and CDR2 SYGVQD come from the germline V gene (reference sequence). This CDR3 has 14 residues. Trimming removed 6 bases at V and 1 base at J, with 9 bases between. CDR3 in amino acids: CASSNRRNTGELFF. The CDR3 DNA reads TGCGCCAGCAGCAACAGGAGGAACACCGGGGAGCTGTTTTTT.

Concerning this clonotype itself: Relative to the germline gene, one junction end is altered; a read error may explain this. The chain employs TRBV28 and TRBJ1-6, with TRBD1 matching over 7 bases. Germline V gene lookup returns CDR1 MDHEN and CDR2 SYDVKM. The CDR3 is 14 amino acids. CDR3 in amino acids: CASRGGTANSPLNF. The CDR3, as DNA: TGTGCCAGCAGAGGCGGGACAGCAAATTCACCCCTCAACTTT.